The 25 T cell receptor beta chains presented below share a single source sample, sequenced in a study of T cell responses to AZD1222 COVID-19 vaccine. TCRdb's copy holds only in-frame clones and misses some; the assay was immunoSEQ multiplex PCR. The data contain 140,000 or so clones, about 86% of them singletons. The sequenced sample was peripheral blood, obtained 28 days after the second AZD1222 dose. The receptors here all came from an adult who received the AZD1222 COVID-19 vaccine.

The chain combines TRBV7-9 with TRBJ2-2; TRBD1 agrees at 7 bases. The CDR3 runs to 15 residues. J lost 3 bases, V lost 4 bases, and 5 bases had no gene match. Germline V gives CDR1 SEHNR, CDR2 FQNEAQ (reference sequence). CDR3 loop: CASSSPGQYTGELFF. CDR3 nucleotide sequence: TGTGCCAGCAGCTCACCGGGACAGTACACCGGGGAGCTGTTTTTT.

This clone has a handful of counts. This sequence joins TRBV4-1 and TRBJ1-3; possible D gene TRBD1, 5 bases. CDR3 size: 14 residues. The V end lost 4 bases, the J end lost 4 bases, and 11 bases lay between the germline ends. Germline CDR1 reads MGHRA; CDR2 reads YSYEKL. CDR3 DNA sequence: TGCGCCAGCAGCCCCGGGACTCTAGGAAACACCATATATTTT. It specifies CASSPGTLGNTIYF.

In this sample, this clone turned up once. This chain links TRBV7-2 with TRBJ2-7; tentatively, D is TRBD2 (7 bases). This CDR3 spans 17 amino acids. V was pared by 1 base and J by 1 base, with 17 bases between. Germline V gene lookup returns CDR1 SGHTA and CDR2 FQGNSA. CDR3 bases: TGTGCCAGCAGCTTAGGTCCCGGGCGGGGGCTTTCCTACGAGCAGTACTTC. Amino acid sequence: CASSLGPGRGLSYEQYF.

V is TRBV3-1 (or the pseudogene TRBV3-2) and J is TRBJ2-1, with 11 bases aligning to TRBD1. Germline V lookup: CDR1 LGHDT, CDR2 YNNKEL (reference sequence). The CDR3 length is 16 residues. J was trimmed by 4 bases and V by 6 bases; bases with no gene match: 8. CDR3 DNA: TGTGCCAGCAGATTTACCGGGACAGGGGGTTACAATGAGCAGTTCTTC. Protein sequence: CASRFTGTGGYNEQFF.

Only one count was recorded for this clone. The J gene is TRBJ2-4, the V gene TRBV5-1, with 11 bases aligning to TRBD2. The CDR3 loop spans 23 amino acids. The V and J ends lost 3 bases and 1 base, in that order; junction bases with no gene match: 24. Looked up from germline, CDR1 is SGHRS and CDR2 is YFSETQ. The CDR3 sequence is CASSSKPLAGGLKKLGAKNIQYF. CDR3 coding DNA: TGCGCCAGCAGCTCCAAGCCCCTAGCGGGGGGACTAAAAAAACTTGGGGCCAAAAACATTCAGTACTTC.

J is TRBJ2-5 and V is TRBV7-2; D is ambiguous. Trimming left V 1 base short and J 0 bases short, with 3 bases between. The CDR3 runs to 13 residues. Germline lookup yields CDR1 SGHTA and CDR2 FQGNSA. In DNA form, the CDR3 reads TGTGCCAGCAGCTTAGAAGACCAAGAGACCCAGTACTTC. Protein sequence: CASSLEDQETQYF.

The J gene is TRBJ1-1, the V gene TRBV5-8; no clear D gene. CDR3 length equals 16 residues. CDR1 SGHTS and CDR2 YDEGEE come from the germline V gene. V lost 4 bases and J lost 0, with 16 bases in between. This CDR3 reads CASSREKPPLNTEAFF. The CDR3 nucleotides read TGTGCCAGCAGCCGCGAAAAGCCCCCGCTGAACACTGAAGCTTTCTTT.

The CDR3 nucleotides read TGTGCCTGGAGTCCGGCTGCCAGGGCGATGGAGACCCAGTACTTC. This codes for CAWSPAARAMETQYF. The chain carries TRBV30 and TRBJ2-5, with D possibly TRBD1 on 5 matching bases. Trimming removed 2 bases from V and 5 bases from J, with 18 bases in between. CDR3 length: 15 amino acids. Germline V lookup: CDR1 GTSNPN, CDR2 SVGIG (reference sequence).

The chain combines TRBV7-6 with TRBJ1-5, with D uncertain. The germline V gene has CDR1 SGHVS and CDR2 FNYEAQ. This CDR3 contains 11 residues. V was pared by 8 bases and J by 4 bases, with 6 bases between. The CDR3 sequence is CASGENQPQHF. DNA of the CDR3: TGTGCCAGCGGGGAGAATCAGCCCCAGCATTTT.

The CDR3 loop reads CASSSSGRNEAFF. CDR3 nucleotides: TGTGCCAGCAGTTCCTCGGGGAGGAATGAAGCTTTCTTT. V gene TRBV6-1 combines with J gene TRBJ1-1; D not resolved. The CDR3 extends over 13 amino acids. Germline CDR1 and CDR2: MNHNS and SASEGT. V shed 5 bases and J shed 7 bases, with 14 bases lying between them.

This chain uses TRBV4-1 with TRBJ1-4; the D is unclear. The germline V gene has CDR1 MGHRA and CDR2 YSYEKL. Trimming pared 4 bases from V and 6 bases from J, leaving 12 bases between. The CDR3 has 14 residues. CDR3 sequence (DNA): TGCGCCAGCAGCCGCCTTCTAGACGATGAAAAACTGTTTTTT. Amino acid sequence: CASSRLLDDEKLFF.

This clone has just one count. This chain links TRBV28 with TRBJ1-2; D is undetermined. This CDR3 has 12 residues. The germline V gene encodes CDR1 MDHEN and CDR2 SYDVKM. The V end lost 2 bases, the J end lost 6 bases, and 7 bases lay between the germline ends. CDR3 sequence reads: CASSLKGNGYTF. The CDR3 DNA reads TGTGCCAGCAGTTTAAAGGGTAATGGCTACACCTTC.

The chain carries TRBV5-1 and TRBJ1-3; D uncertain. Looked up from germline, CDR1 is SGHRS and CDR2 is YFSETQ. Trimming stripped 2 bases from V and 0 bases from J, with 12 bases between. The CDR3 sequence is 16 residues long. CDR3 nucleotides: TGCGCCAGCAGCTTTTCCGGGGAAAACTCTGGAAACACCATATATTTT. It specifies CASSFSGENSGNTIYF. Drawing the rest from reference TRBV5-1 and TRBJ1-3, the complete variable domain is KAGVTQTPRYLIKTRGQQVTLSCSPISGHRSVSWYQQTPGQGLQFLFEYFSETQRNKGNFPGRFSGRQFSNSRSEMNVSTLELGDSALYLCASSFSGENSGNTIYFGEGSWLTVV.

The V gene is TRBV2, the J gene TRBJ2-7, with TRBD2 matching 13 bases. Looked up from germline, CDR1 is SNHLY and CDR2 is FYNNEI. The length of the CDR3 is 17 residues. V gave up 4 bases and J gave up 2 bases; unmatched junction bases: 8. CDR3 amino acids: CASSVGTSGVRPYEQYF. Here the CDR3 DNA reads TGTGCCAGCAGTGTTGGGACTAGCGGGGTAAGGCCCTACGAGCAGTACTTC.

The V gene is TRBV12-3 or TRBV12-4, the J gene TRBJ2-3; D is uncertain. The CDR3 runs 13 residues. Trimming took 0 bases from V and 0 from J, leaving 1 base between them. DNA of the CDR3: TGTGCCAGCAGTTTAGCTAGCACAGATACGCAGTATTTT. It encodes CASSLASTDTQYF.

V gene TRBV4-1 combines with J gene TRBJ2-1, with 15 bases aligning to TRBD2. J gave up 14 bases and V 0 bases, and 8 bases lay outside the gene matches. The CDR3 has 16 residues. The germline V gene encodes CDR1 MGHRA and CDR2 YSYEKL. CDR3 residues: CASSQDDRTSGGEKFF. DNA for the CDR3: TGCGCCAGCAGCCAAGATGACAGGACTAGCGGGGGGGAAAAGTTCTTC.

This clone showed up just once. The chain is built from TRBV28 and TRBJ1-1; 8 bases match TRBD1. The germline gives CDR1 MDHEN, CDR2 SYDVKM. J was trimmed by 4 bases and V by 5 bases; bases with no gene match: 12. This CDR3 contains 16 residues. The CDR3 DNA is TGTGCCAGCAGTACGAACAGGGGGGGCTGGGGCACTGAAGCTTTCTTT. It codes for CASSTNRGGWGTEAFF.

The chain has TRBV20-1 and TRBJ2-2, with 8 bases fitting TRBD2. Germline values: CDR1 DFQATT, CDR2 SNEGSKA (reference sequence). V was pared by 3 bases and J by 1 base, with 7 bases of the junction left unmatched. This CDR3 spans 16 amino acids. The DNA for the CDR3 is TGCAGTGCTAGTCGTGTAACTAGCGGGAACACCGGGGAGCTGTTTTTT. It translates to CSASRVTSGNTGELFF.

This clone has a single count. For the CDR3, the DNA is TGTGCCAGCAGTGGACAGCTTAATGAAAAACTGTTTTTT. As protein: CASSGQLNEKLFF. The chain combines TRBV9 with TRBJ1-4; TRBD1 might be the D (6 bases). The germline V gene encodes CDR1 SGDLS and CDR2 YYNGEE. CDR3 length: 13 amino acids. V lost 5 bases, J lost 4 bases, and 9 bases lay in between.

This clone was picked up a small number of times. The chain couples TRBV29-1 to TRBJ2-7, with D possibly being TRBD1 (6 bases). This CDR3 contains 15 residues. CDR1 SQVTM and CDR2 ANQGSEA come from the germline V gene. V was trimmed by 1 base and J by 3 bases, leaving 16 bases between them. CDR3 in DNA: TGCAGCGTTGAAGTGGCGCTAGGACAGCACTACGAGCAGTACTTC. This translates into CSVEVALGQHYEQYF.

The chain couples TRBV11-3 to TRBJ2-1, with D unclear. Germline V CDR1 and CDR2: SGHNT, YENEEA. The ends were cut back, 0 bases at V and 4 bases at J, with 10 bases in the middle. This CDR3 contains 15 residues. In nucleotides, the CDR3 is TGTGCCAGCAGCTTAGATCAAAGAGAGTACAATGAGCAGTTCTTC. Amino acids: CASSLDQREYNEQFF. Full variable domain (rest looked up from reference TRBV11-3 and TRBJ2-1): EAGVVQSPRYKIIEKKQPVAFWCNPISGHNTLYWYLQNLGQGPELLIRYENEEAVDDSQLPKDRFSAERLKGVDSTLKIQPAELGDSAVYLCASSLDQREYNEQFFGPGTRLTVL.

This chain links TRBV7-9 with TRBJ2-7, with D hard to call. V shed 4 bases and J shed 3 bases, with 19 bases lying between them. The CDR3 length is 16 residues. The germline V gene has CDR1 SEHNR and CDR2 FQNEAQ (reference sequence). The CDR3 DNA sequence: TGTGCCAGCAGCTCCGTTGATCTACCCCCCTTCTACGAGCAGTACTTC. This sequence encodes CASSSVDLPPFYEQYF.

The rearrangement links TRBV7-2 to TRBJ2-3; TRBD1 matches 8 bases. CDR1 SGHTA and CDR2 FQGNSA come from the germline V gene. The CDR3 has 14 amino acids. V gave up 3 bases and J gave up 6 bases; unmatched junction bases: 5. The CDR3 spells CASSFQTGVDTQYF. The CDR3 nucleotides read TGTGCCAGCAGCTTCCAGACAGGGGTGGATACGCAGTATTTT.

The count of this clone is one. The V gene is TRBV27, the J gene TRBJ2-3; TRBD2 is a possible D gene (5 bases). CDR1 MNHEY and CDR2 SMNVEV come from the germline V gene (reference sequence). The CDR3 contains 14 residues. Trimming pared 6 bases from V and 9 bases from J, leaving 19 bases between. CDR3 protein: CASRRREQPNTQYF. CDR3 nucleotides: TGTGCCAGCAGACGCCGGGAACAACCCAACACGCAGTATTTT.

The CDR3 DNA follows: TGTGCCAGCAGTTACACCGGGGAGCTGTTTTTT. Its translation is CASSYTGELFF. The J gene is TRBJ2-2, the V gene TRBV2; no firm D call. The CDR3 spans 11 residues. CDR1 SNHLY and CDR2 FYNNEI come from the germline V gene. With 5 bases removed from V and 3 bases from J, the gap between germline ends came to 1 base.